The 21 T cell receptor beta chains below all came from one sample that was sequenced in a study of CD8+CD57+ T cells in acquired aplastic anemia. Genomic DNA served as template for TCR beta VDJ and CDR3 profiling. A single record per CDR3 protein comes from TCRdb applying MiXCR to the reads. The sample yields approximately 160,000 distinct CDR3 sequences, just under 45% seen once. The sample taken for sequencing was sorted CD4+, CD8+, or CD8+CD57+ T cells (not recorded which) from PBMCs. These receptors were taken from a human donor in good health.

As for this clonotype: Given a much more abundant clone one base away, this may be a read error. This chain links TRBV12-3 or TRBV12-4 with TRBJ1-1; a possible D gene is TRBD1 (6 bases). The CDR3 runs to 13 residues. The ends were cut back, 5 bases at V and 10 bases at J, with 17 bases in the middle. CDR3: CASSQGQWRAAFF. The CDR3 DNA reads TGTGCCAGCAGTCAAGGACAGTGGAGAGCAGCTTTCTTT.

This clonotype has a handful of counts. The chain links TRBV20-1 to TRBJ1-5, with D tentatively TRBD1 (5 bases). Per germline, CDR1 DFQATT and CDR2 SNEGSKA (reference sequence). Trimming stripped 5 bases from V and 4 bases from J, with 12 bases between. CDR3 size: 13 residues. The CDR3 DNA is TGCAGTGCTCCCGGTGGGGGAAATCAGCCCCAGCATTTT. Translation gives CSAPGGGNQPQHF.

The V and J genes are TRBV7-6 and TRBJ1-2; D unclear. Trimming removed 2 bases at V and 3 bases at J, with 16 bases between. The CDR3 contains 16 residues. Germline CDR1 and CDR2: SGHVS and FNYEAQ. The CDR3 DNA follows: TGTGCCAGCAGCTTAAACGCCTTTGGCAGTGACTATGGCTACACCTTC. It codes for CASSLNAFGSDYGYTF.

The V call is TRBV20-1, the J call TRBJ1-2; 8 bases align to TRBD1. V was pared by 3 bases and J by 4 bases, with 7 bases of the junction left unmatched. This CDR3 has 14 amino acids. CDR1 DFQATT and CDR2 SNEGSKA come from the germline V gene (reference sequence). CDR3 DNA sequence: TGCAGTGCTAGCAGACCGGGACAGGCCTATGGCTACACCTTC. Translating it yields CSASRPGQAYGYTF.

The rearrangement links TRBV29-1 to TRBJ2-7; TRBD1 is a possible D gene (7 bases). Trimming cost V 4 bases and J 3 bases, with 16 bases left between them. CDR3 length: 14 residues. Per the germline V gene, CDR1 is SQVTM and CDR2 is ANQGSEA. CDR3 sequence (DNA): TGCAGCGTTGGTCCGGGGGACAGCCTCTACGAGCAGTACTTC. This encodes CSVGPGDSLYEQYF.

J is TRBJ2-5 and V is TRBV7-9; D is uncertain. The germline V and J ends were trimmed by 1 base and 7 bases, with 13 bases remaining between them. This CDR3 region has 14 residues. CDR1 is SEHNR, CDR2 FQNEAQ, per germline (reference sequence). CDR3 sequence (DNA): TGTGCCAGCAGCTTAGATAGCAGCACGGGGACCCAGTACTTC. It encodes CASSLDSSTGTQYF.

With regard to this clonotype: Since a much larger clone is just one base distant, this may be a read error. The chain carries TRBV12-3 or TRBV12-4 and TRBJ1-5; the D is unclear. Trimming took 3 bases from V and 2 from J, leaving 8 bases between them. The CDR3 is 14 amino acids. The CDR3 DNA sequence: TGTGCCAGCAGTTTTGGCGCCTGCAATCAGCCCCAGCATTTT. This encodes CASSFGACNQPQHF.

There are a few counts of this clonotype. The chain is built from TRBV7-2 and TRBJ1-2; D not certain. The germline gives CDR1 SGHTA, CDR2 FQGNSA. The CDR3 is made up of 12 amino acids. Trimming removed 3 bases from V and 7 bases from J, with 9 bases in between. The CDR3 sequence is CASSLFSRGYTF. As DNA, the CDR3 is TGTGCCAGCAGCTTGTTCAGTCGTGGCTACACCTTC.

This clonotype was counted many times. CDR3 sequence: CASIPSGGRYEQYF. The CDR3 DNA sequence: TGTGCCAGCATCCCGTCGGGGGGGCGATACGAGCAGTACTTC. This rearrangement joins TRBV5-4 to TRBJ2-7; 8 bases line up with TRBD2. The CDR3 has 14 residues. Germline CDR1 SGHNT, CDR2 YYREEE (reference sequence). With 6 bases clipped from V and 4 bases from J, the junction kept 9 bases outside the gene matches.

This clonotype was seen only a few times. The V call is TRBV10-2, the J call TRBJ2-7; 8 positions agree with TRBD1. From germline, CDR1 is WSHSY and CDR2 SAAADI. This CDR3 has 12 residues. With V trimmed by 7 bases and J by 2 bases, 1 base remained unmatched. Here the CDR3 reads CASKDRAYEQYF. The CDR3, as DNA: TGCGCCAGCAAGGACAGGGCCTACGAGCAGTACTTC.

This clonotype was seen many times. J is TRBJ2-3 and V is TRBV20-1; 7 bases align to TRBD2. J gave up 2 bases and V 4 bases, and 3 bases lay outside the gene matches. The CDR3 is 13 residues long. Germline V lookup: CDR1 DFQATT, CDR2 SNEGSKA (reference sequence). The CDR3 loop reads CSAMGGTTDTQYF. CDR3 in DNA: TGCAGTGCTATGGGGGGGACCACAGATACGCAGTATTTT.

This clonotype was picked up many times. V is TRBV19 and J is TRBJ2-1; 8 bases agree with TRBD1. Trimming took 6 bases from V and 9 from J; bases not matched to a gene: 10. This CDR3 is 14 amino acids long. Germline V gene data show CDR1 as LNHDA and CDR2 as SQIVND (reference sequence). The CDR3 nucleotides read TGTGCCAGTAGCCCAAAGACAGGGGCGGTTGAGCAGTTCTTC. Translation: CASSPKTGAVEQFF.

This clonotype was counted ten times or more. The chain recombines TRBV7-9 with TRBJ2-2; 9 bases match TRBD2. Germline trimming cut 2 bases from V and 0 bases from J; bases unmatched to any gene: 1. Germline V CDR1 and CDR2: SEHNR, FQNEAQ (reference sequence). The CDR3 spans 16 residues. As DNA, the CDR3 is TGTGCCAGCAGCTTAAGACTAGCGGCGAACACCGGGGAGCTGTTTTTT. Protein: CASSLRLAANTGELFF.

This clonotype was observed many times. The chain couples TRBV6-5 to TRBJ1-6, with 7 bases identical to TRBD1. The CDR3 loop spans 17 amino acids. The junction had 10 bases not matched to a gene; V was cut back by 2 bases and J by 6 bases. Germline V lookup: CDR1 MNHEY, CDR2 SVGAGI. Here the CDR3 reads CASSYRIPGQTNSPLHF. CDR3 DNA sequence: TGTGCCAGCAGTTACCGTATCCCGGGACAGACTAATTCACCCCTCCACTTT.

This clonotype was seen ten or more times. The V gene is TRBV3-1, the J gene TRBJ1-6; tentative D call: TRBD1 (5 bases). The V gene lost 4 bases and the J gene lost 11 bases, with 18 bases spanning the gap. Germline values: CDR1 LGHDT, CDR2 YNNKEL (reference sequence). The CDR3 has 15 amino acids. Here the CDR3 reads CASSPGTETMAPLHF. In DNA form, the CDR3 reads TGTGCCAGCAGCCCGGGGACGGAGACGATGGCACCCCTCCACTTT.

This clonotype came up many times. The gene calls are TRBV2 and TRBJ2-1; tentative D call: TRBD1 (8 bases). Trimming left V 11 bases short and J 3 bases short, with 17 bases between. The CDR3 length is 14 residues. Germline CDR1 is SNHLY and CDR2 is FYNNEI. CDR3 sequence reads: CACTGGTGYNEQFF. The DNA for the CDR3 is TGTGCCTGCACCGGGGGGACAGGCTACAATGAGCAGTTCTTC.

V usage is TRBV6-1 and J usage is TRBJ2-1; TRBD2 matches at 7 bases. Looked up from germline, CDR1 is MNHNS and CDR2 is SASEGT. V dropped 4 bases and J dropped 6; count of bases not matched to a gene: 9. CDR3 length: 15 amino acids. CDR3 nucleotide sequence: TGTGCCAGCAGTGTGGTCCGACTAGCCCGCAATGAGCAGTTCTTC. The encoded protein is CASSVVRLARNEQFF.

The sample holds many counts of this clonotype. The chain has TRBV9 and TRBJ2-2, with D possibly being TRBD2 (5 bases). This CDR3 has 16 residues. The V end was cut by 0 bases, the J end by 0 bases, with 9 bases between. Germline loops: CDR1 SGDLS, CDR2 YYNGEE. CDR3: CASSVGGRTNTGELFF. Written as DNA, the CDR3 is TGTGCCAGCAGCGTAGGAGGGCGGACGAACACCGGGGAGCTGTTTTTT.

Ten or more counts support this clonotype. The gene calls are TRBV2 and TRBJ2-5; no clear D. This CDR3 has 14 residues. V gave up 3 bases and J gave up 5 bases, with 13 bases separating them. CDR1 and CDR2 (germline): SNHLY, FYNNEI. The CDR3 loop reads CASSEQSFRETQYF. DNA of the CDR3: TGTGCCAGCAGTGAGCAGAGTTTCAGGGAGACCCAGTACTTC. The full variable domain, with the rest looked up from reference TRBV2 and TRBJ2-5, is EPEVTQTPSHQVTQMGQEVILRCVPISNHLYFYWYRQILGQKVEFLVSFYNNEISEKSEIFDDQFSVERPDGSNFTLKIRSTKLEDSAMYFCASSEQSFRETQYFGPGTRLLVL.

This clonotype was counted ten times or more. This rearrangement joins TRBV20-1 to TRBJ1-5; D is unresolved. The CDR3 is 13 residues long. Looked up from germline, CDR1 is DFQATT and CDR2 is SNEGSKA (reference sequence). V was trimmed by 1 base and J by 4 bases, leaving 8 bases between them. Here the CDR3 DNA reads TGCAGTGCTAGAGGGGGTAGTAATCAGCCCCAGCATTTT. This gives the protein CSARGGSNQPQHF.

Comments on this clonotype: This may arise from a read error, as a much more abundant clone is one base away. This chain's CDR3 is CASSSETPRNSPLHF. Written as DNA, the CDR3 is TGTGCCAGCAGTTCCGAGACACCTAGAAATTCACCCCTCCACTTT. The chain joins TRBV6-5 to TRBJ1-6; D unclear. Per the germline V gene, CDR1 is MNHEY and CDR2 is SVGAGI. The ends were cut back, 4 bases at V and 7 bases at J, with 14 bases in the middle. There are 15 residues in the CDR3.